Shown below are 27 T cell receptor beta chains from a single sample sequenced in a study of shared clonotypes between healthy human individuals. This table comes from immunoSEQ multiplex PCR, and its TCRdb copy is limited to in-frame clones, with some not included. Among about 480,000 clones listed, over 60% were seen once. The sequenced sample consisted of PBMCs. The receptor source for this set is a woman aged 40 to 50 in good health. Some clones in this sample may be carry-over from other donors' samples.

V is TRBV2 and J is TRBJ1-6, with 7 bases fitting TRBD1. Germline CDR1 is SNHLY and CDR2 is FYNNEI. The trim removed 10 bases at V and 8 bases at J, leaving 8 bases unmatched. CDR3 size: 13 residues. This CDR3 is CATSDRRDSPLHF. As DNA, the CDR3 is TGTGCCACCTCGGACAGGAGAGATTCACCCCTCCACTTT.

The CDR3 region is CASSWAAQETQYF. The CDR3 DNA reads as TGTGCCAGCAGTTGGGCAGCCCAAGAGACCCAGTACTTC. The chain employs TRBV2 and TRBJ2-5; D remains unclear. The CDR3 has 13 amino acids. V lost 5 bases to trimming and J lost 1 base, with 8 bases between them. Germline V lookup: CDR1 SNHLY, CDR2 FYNNEI.

J is TRBJ2-2 and V is TRBV13; D not certain. The germline CDR1 and CDR2 sequences are PRHDT and FYEKMQ (reference sequence). Trimming removed 2 bases from V and 1 base from J, with 8 bases in between. The CDR3 extends over 15 amino acids. CDR3 loop: CASSLPGRNTGELFF. CDR3 DNA: TGTGCCAGCAGCTTACCTGGCCGGAACACCGGGGAGCTGTTTTTT.

The chain uses TRBV7-2 and TRBJ2-2; D possibly corresponds to TRBD2 (5 bases). Germline lookup yields CDR1 SGHTA and CDR2 FQGNSA. The CDR3 extends over 18 amino acids. V was shortened by 1 base and J by 4 bases, with 19 bases between the two germline ends. CDR3 region: CASSLGAVGLAGTGELFF. In DNA, the CDR3 is TGTGCCAGCAGCTTAGGGGCGGTAGGACTGGCGGGCACCGGGGAGCTGTTTTTT.

The rearrangement links TRBV6-1 to TRBJ2-7; a possible D gene is TRBD2 (7 bases). The CDR3 is 15 amino acids. The ends were cut back, 0 bases at V and 6 bases at J, with 15 bases in the middle. Germline lookup yields CDR1 MNHNS and CDR2 SASEGT. Here the CDR3 DNA reads TGTGCCAGCAGTGAAGCCGGCTGGGGGGGCGGCGAGCAGTACTTC. This gives the protein CASSEAGWGGGEQYF.

The chain links TRBV18 to TRBJ1-3; no clear D. Germline V gives CDR1 KGHSH, CDR2 LQKENI. The CDR3 sequence is 13 residues long. V dropped 5 bases and J dropped 3 bases, with 8 bases sitting between them. The DNA for the CDR3 is TGTGCCAGCTCAAGGACGGATGGAAACACCATATATTTT. Its translation: CASSRTDGNTIYF. The variable domain in full, with the rest retrieved from reference TRBV18 and TRBJ1-3, is NAGVMQNPRHLVRRRGQEARLRCSPMKGHSHVYWYRQLPEEGLKFMVYLQKENIIDESGMPKERFSAEFPKEGPSILRIQQVVRGDSAAYFCASSRTDGNTIYFGEGSWLTVV.

This clone has only one observation. The rearrangement joins TRBV9 to TRBJ2-7; D possibly matches TRBD1 or TRBD2 (5 bases each). The CDR3 sequence is 14 residues long. From germline, CDR1 is SGDLS and CDR2 YYNGEE. V lost 4 bases and J lost 6, with 17 bases in between. CDR3 in amino acids: CASSSRPAGAEQYF. Written as DNA, the CDR3 is TGTGCCAGCAGCTCCCGACCCGCCGGGGCCGAGCAGTACTTC.

The J gene is TRBJ2-1, the V gene TRBV19; 9 bases fit TRBD2. Germline V CDR1 and CDR2: LNHDA, SQIVND (reference sequence). The CDR3 loop spans 15 amino acids. V lost 7 bases and J lost 7; bases outside the gene matches: 11. The CDR3, as DNA: TGTGCCAGTACCGCAGCGGGCGGGAGGGTTAATGAGCAGTTCTTC. It yields the protein CASTAAGGRVNEQFF.

The rearrangement links TRBV28 to TRBJ1-5; 9 bases align to TRBD1. CDR3 length: 17 amino acids. Trimming removed 3 bases from V and 2 bases from J; junction bases left unmatched: 8. Germline V gene data show CDR1 as MDHEN and CDR2 as SYDVKM. CDR3 sequence: CASSLGGGQGGNQPQHF. The DNA of the CDR3 is TGTGCCAGCAGTTTGGGTGGGGGACAGGGCGGCAATCAGCCCCAGCATTTT.

The chain couples TRBV28 to TRBJ1-2; 7 nucleotides align to TRBD1. The CDR3 consists of 14 residues. Losses at the gene ends were 6 bases for V and 4 bases for J; bases not matched to a gene: 8. CDR1 and CDR2 from the germline V gene are MDHEN and SYDVKM. The CDR3 DNA sequence: TGTGCCAGCAGGGGGGGGACAGCAACCTATGGCTACACCTTC. It translates to CASRGGTATYGYTF.

The J gene is TRBJ2-2, the V gene TRBV5-6; the D is unclear. The CDR3 is 15 residues long. Germline V gene sequence: CDR1 SGHDT, CDR2 YYEEEE. Trimming stripped 0 bases from V and 3 bases from J, with 9 bases between. CDR3 protein: CASSLAGDYTGELFF. In DNA form, the CDR3 reads TGTGCCAGCAGCTTGGCCGGCGACTACACCGGGGAGCTGTTTTTT.

The J gene is TRBJ2-5, the V gene TRBV27; TRBD2 agrees at 9 bases. The CDR3 runs to 16 residues. Germline CDR1 MNHEY, CDR2 SMNVEV (reference sequence). Unmatched junction bases numbered 7, after V lost 3 bases and J lost 2 bases. The CDR3 DNA sequence: TGTGCCAGCAGTTTGGGTAGCGGGAGCCCTCAAGAGACCCAGTACTTC. As protein: CASSLGSGSPQETQYF.

The chain joins TRBV28 to TRBJ1-2; 8 nucleotides line up with TRBD1. With V trimmed by 2 bases and J by 5 bases, 10 bases remained unmatched. Germline V gene data show CDR1 as MDHEN and CDR2 as SYDVKM. This CDR3 has 16 amino acids. The CDR3 DNA reads as TGTGCCAGCAGTTTACCAATCCCTGGACAGGGATATGGCTACACCTTC. The encoded protein is CASSLPIPGQGYGYTF.

This sequence joins TRBV12-5 and TRBJ2-2; 7 positions agree with TRBD2. The CDR3 consists of 18 residues. CDR1 is LGHNT and CDR2 is FRNRAP in the germline V gene. Unmatched junction bases numbered 14, after V lost 5 bases and J lost 2 bases. CDR3 nucleotides: TGTGCTAGTGGTGCATCCGGGAGGAAGGGAGCCAACACCGGGGAGCTGTTTTTT. The encoded protein is CASGASGRKGANTGELFF.

The genes are TRBV5-8 and TRBJ2-5, with 7 bases fitting TRBD1. This CDR3 is built from 15 residues. V lost 5 bases and J lost 4; bases outside the gene matches: 11. Germline assignment: CDR1 SGHTS and CDR2 YDEGEE. CDR3 loop: CASRVPRQGAETQYF. Written as DNA, the CDR3 is TGTGCCAGCAGGGTACCCAGACAGGGTGCAGAGACCCAGTACTTC.

This chain uses TRBV9 with TRBJ1-1, with a weak D call TRBD1 (6 bases). The CDR3 spans 16 residues. V gave up 4 bases and J gave up 1 base, with 17 bases separating them. Germline V gene lookup returns CDR1 SGDLS and CDR2 YYNGEE. CDR3 in amino acids: CASSLTGRGQNTEAFF. CDR3 in DNA: TGTGCCAGCAGCCTCACCGGGAGGGGACAGAACACTGAAGCTTTCTTT.

The J gene is TRBJ1-3, the V gene TRBV5-1; 8 bases are a match to TRBD1. The V segment lost 3 bases and the J segment 0 bases; nucleotides outside the gene matches: 5. The CDR3 runs 16 residues. Germline-derived CDR1 and CDR2 are SGHRS and YFSETQ. The CDR3 nucleotides read TGCGCCAGCAGCTCACAGGGGGTCGGCTCTGGAAACACCATATATTTT. Its translation is CASSSQGVGSGNTIYF.

The CDR3: CAWTARGSGSRGELFF. CDR3 coding DNA: TGTGCCTGGACCGCCCGAGGTAGCGGGAGTCGCGGGGAGCTGTTTTTT. The V call is TRBV30, the J call TRBJ2-2; the match to TRBD2 covers 9 bases. There are 16 residues in the CDR3. In germline, CDR1 is GTSNPN, CDR2 SVGIG (reference sequence). V was clipped by 4 bases and J by 7 bases; unmatched bases: 13.

In this sample, this clone turned up a few times. This chain links TRBV6-1 with TRBJ2-1; TRBD2 matches at 12 bases. V dropped 2 bases and J dropped 14; count of bases not matched to a gene: 7. Germline CDR1 and CDR2: MNHNS and SASEGT. The CDR3 is made up of 14 amino acids. The CDR3 nucleotides are TGTGCCAGCAGTGAACTAGCGGGAGGGCCGGGCAAGTTCTTC. Protein sequence: CASSELAGGPGKFF.

The chain employs TRBV19 and TRBJ1-2; D might be TRBD1 (5 bases). CDR3 length: 14 residues. The germline gives CDR1 LNHDA, CDR2 SQIVND (reference sequence). V was cut by 5 bases and J by 0 bases, with 10 bases left in between. This CDR3 reads CASSVQGTNYGYTF. In DNA form, the CDR3 reads TGTGCCAGTAGTGTGCAGGGTACTAACTATGGCTACACCTTC.

V gene TRBV29-1 combines with J gene TRBJ1-2, with a weak D call TRBD1 (5 bases). The V gene's germline CDR1 is SQVTM and CDR2 ANQGSEA. The CDR3 totals 13 residues. The V end lost 4 bases, the J end lost 4 bases, and 13 bases lay between the germline ends. The CDR3 loop is CSVGRDVGYGYTF. The CDR3 DNA follows: TGCAGCGTTGGGAGGGACGTCGGCTATGGCTACACCTTC.

J is TRBJ1-3 and V is TRBV5-3; D gene ambiguous. TRBV5-3 is noted as an ORF with a role that remains uncertain. The ends were cut back, 0 bases at V and 0 bases at J, with 10 bases in the middle. The CDR3 is 16 amino acids. The CDR3 DNA sequence: TGTGCCAGAAGCTTGGTGCGGGTTCTCTCTGGAAACACCATATATTTT. Its protein product is CARSLVRVLSGNTIYF.

The gene calls are TRBV6-6 and TRBJ1-4; D not resolved. The CDR3 runs to 13 residues. Looked up from germline, CDR1 is MNHNY and CDR2 is SVGAGI (reference sequence). V was shortened by 4 bases and J by 3 bases, with 6 bases between the two germline ends. CDR3 amino acids: CASSFTANEKLFF. CDR3 in DNA: TGTGCCAGCAGTTTTACAGCTAATGAAAAACTGTTTTTT.

The rearrangement joins TRBV6-1 to TRBJ2-5, with 12 bases lining up with TRBD2. The V and J ends lost 4 bases and 5 bases, in that order; junction bases with no gene match: 5. Germline values: CDR1 MNHNS, CDR2 SASEGT. The CDR3 consists of 15 residues. CDR3 nucleotides: TGTGCCAGCAGTGCGCTAGCGGGAGGGGGGGAGACCCAGTACTTC. Amino acids: CASSALAGGGETQYF.

This clone was found a few times. The J gene is TRBJ2-1, the V gene TRBV11-2, with 10 bases aligning to TRBD2. Germline V lookup: CDR1 SGHAT, CDR2 FQNNGV. The CDR3 runs to 18 residues. V lost 6 bases to trimming and J lost 9 bases; unmatched junction nucleotides: 20. The CDR3, as DNA: TGTGCCAGCAGGCCCGGGACTAGCGCGGGAGTATTTATTGGTGAGCAGTTCTTC. As protein: CASRPGTSAGVFIGEQFF.

This chain connects TRBV7-8 to TRBJ2-5; tentative D call: TRBD1 (5 bases). Germline CDR1 is SGHVS and CDR2 is FQNEAQ. The CDR3 runs 15 residues. V dropped 1 base and J dropped 2 bases, with 11 bases sitting between them. The CDR3 sequence: CASSLGVRQQETQYF. CDR3 DNA sequence: TGTGCCAGCAGCTTAGGGGTACGACAGCAAGAGACCCAGTACTTC.

The J gene is TRBJ2-7, the V gene TRBV16; tentative D call: TRBD1 (6 bases). The CDR3 consists of 14 residues. V was cut by 3 bases and J by 3 bases, with 12 bases left in between. CDR1 KGHSY and CDR2 FQNENV come from the germline V gene. This CDR3 is CASSHHRTVYEQYF. CDR3 in DNA: TGTGCCAGCAGCCACCATAGGACAGTCTACGAGCAGTACTTC.